The TCR beta chain under discussion was sequenced for a study of T cells in Graves' hyperthyroidism and ophthalmopathy. The wider study: It was at initial diagnosis, before any treatment, that peripheral blood was collected. Overall study results and limits: Among clonotypes expanded in thyroid above 0.001, most were also found in blood. By a 13 V-J model, ophthalmopathy was set apart from stable hyperthyroidism.

In the case of this clonotype: Antigen: not known.

The CDR3 runs 15 residues. The germline V and J ends were trimmed by 0 bases and 0 bases, with 7 bases remaining between them. The V gene's germline CDR1 is SGHTS and CDR2 YDEGEE. Regions amplified from RNA transcripts were the TCR beta CDR3 regions. The HTBI primer set served for first-round RT-PCR of the TCR CDR3. Each CDR3 protein is one row after TCRdb ran MiXCR on the multiplex PCR reads. The sample holds roughly 500,000 distinct CDR3 sequences; approximately 23% are singletons and the top ten take 49%. Under 3 months was the duration of disease in ophthalmopathy patients, who also had a Clinical Activity Score of at least 3 and a NOSPECS grade of at least 4.

The chain joins TRBV5-8 to TRBJ1-3; D is undetermined. Sequencing used blood. The clonotype comes from an older woman with Graves' ophthalmopathy. CDR3 protein: CASSLGVSSGNTIYF. CDR3 coding DNA: TGTGCCAGCAGCTTGGGGGTTAGCTCTGGAAACACCATATATTTT.